The present entry profiles one TCR beta chain with its context. This CDR3 is 18 amino acids long. V lost 5 bases, J lost 0 bases, and 12 bases stayed unmatched. From germline, CDR1 is LNHDA and CDR2 SQIVND (reference sequence). The sample is drawn from a study of blood T cell repertoires in COVID-19. Looking at the study overall: Nucleic acid was either cDNA or gDNA, and it came from T cells, B-cell-depleted T cells, or PBMCs.

Residents of approximately 25 US areas, aged roughly 18 to 90 years, made up the participants. Some clones are missing from TCRdb's copy, which holds only in-frame ones; the method was immunoSEQ multiplex PCR. The sample consists of some 220,000 clones, 80% to 90% of them appearing once. What was sequenced was PBMCs or T cells enriched from blood (not recorded which). The sequence came from a woman between 18 and 29 years old in a cohort exposed to, infected with or recovered from COVID-19 (not recorded which). This chain connects TRBV19 to TRBJ1-5; the match to TRBD1 covers 8 bases. CDR3 amino acids: CASSRRDRSDNSNQPQHF. CDR3 nucleotides: TGTGCCAGTAGTCGCCGGGACAGGTCAGACAATAGCAATCAGCCCCAGCATTTT. The full variable domain, with the rest looked up from reference TRBV19 and TRBJ1-5, is DGGITQSPKYLFRKEGQNVTLSCEQNLNHDAMYWYRQDPGQGLRLIYYSQIVNDFQKGDIAEGYSVSREKKESFPLTVTSAQKNPTAFYLCASSRRDRSDNSNQPQHFGDGTRLSIL.